The source of this T cell receptor (beta chain) is a study of blood T cell repertoires in COVID-19 (dated by TCRdb to about 2020). Background for the entire study: The collaborator samples originated in the United States, Italy and Spain and spanned the acute and convalescent phases of COVID-19. The material from the prospective study consisted of cDNA or gDNA derived from T cells, B-cell-depleted T cells, or PBMCs. Subjects who had been exposed to COVID-19, were actively infected with it, or had recovered from it provided the deeply sampled blood TCRbeta repertoires that made up the dataset. The repertoires were made available in a free public database intended to serve as a resource for research on the immune response to SARS-CoV-2. The samples were drawn from two sources: the first 160 participants of the ongoing ImmuneRACE study, and 1,000 to 1,500 subjects contributed by 6 global collaborators. Sample metadata almost always included a de-identified subject ID, COVID-19 status, age in years and sex. Where available, HLA class I and class II types were obtained from metadata supplied by the sample provider rather than from assay-based typing. Study-level results and caveats: How much clinical and demographic metadata was included differed by source and by participant, and the metadata was provided uncurated.

At one collaborating source in Seattle, patients were enrolled during active infection and were followed longitudinally through the course of disease. Whole blood was collected in K2EDTA tubes by collaborating institutions according to the institutions' own protocols. For TCRbeta analysis, collaborators shipped samples in one of three forms: frozen whole blood, isolated PBMCs, or DNA extracted from either of those sample types. Trimming removed 8 bases from V and 1 base from J, leaving 11 bases between the germline ends. The CDR3, cysteine through phenylalanine, is 13 amino acids long. Just the 39-base CDR3 DNA is kept, in frame starting at base 1. The germline V gene encodes CDR1 MGHDK and CDR2 SYGVNS. The immunoSEQ Assay, a bias-controlled multiplex PCR, was used to amplify TCRbeta CDR3 regions from genomic DNA. The original methods were these. Within the assay, amplification of reference gene primers was used to estimate how many nucleated cells each sample contained. To quantify the absolute abundance of each unique TCRbeta CDR3 rearrangement, sequence reads were collapsed and filtered. For each sample, productive Simpson clonality was calculated as the square root of Simpson's diversity index across productive rearrangements. Sourced from immuneACCESS, this table was stored by TCRdb with only in-frame sequences that have V and J called. A share of the clones is absent; for the studies checked, an unresolved V gene accounts for under half, and the remainder has no known explanation. The DNA was the basis for D and trimming; V, J and clone size are from that table. A total of over 150,000 clones appear in this sample, around 85% of them only once. The ten most abundant clones make up approximately 0.6% of the sample.

As concerns this clone: Its recognized antigen is unknown. No quality values exist for individual bases; no much larger clone is one base distant.

The sequence is built from TRBV25-1 and TRBJ2-5; TRBD1 is a weak D gene call, 6 bases matching. The sequenced sample consisted of peripheral blood. This TCR came from a man between 60 and 75 years old with COVID-19, enrolled during active disease. The CDR3 region has the sequence CASEGHFQETQYF. The sequence in DNA is TGTGCCAGCGAGGGACACTTCCAAGAGACCCAGTACTTC.